These 27 T cell receptor beta chains originate from one sample sequenced in a study of molecular identifiers for immune sequencing clone quantification (dated by TCRdb to 2017 to 2018). Library generation was performed with PCR. The sequencing machine was a NextSeq 500. Using fastp trimming at Q25 and MiXCR clonotype assembly, TCRdb reanalyzed the public sequencing data and kept in-frame beta chains. Under each unique CDR3 protein, matching rows form one entry showing the most common genes and DNA. For this sample there are 45,000 to 55,000 distinct CDR3 sequences; around 33% appear just once. The top ten clones comprise 3.5% to 4% of the sample. The sample consisted of naive CD8+ T cells from blood, with Jurkat cell RNA spiked in. The intended sense of this specimen's cell subset or site label: FACS-sorted CD8+CD4-CCR7+CD45RA+ naive T cells. The receptor set was obtained from a human donor in good health. Some libraries in this study had Jurkat cell RNA spiked in.

This clonotype was detected only a few times. The rearrangement links TRBV20-1 to TRBJ2-3; 8 nucleotides line up with TRBD1. Germline V CDR1 and CDR2: DFQATT, SNEGSKA (reference sequence). With V trimmed by 1 base and J by 2 bases, 8 bases remained unmatched. CDR3 size: 16 residues. CDR3 sequence (DNA): TGCAGTGCTAGAGGCCGGGACAGGCGACCCACAGATACGCAGTATTTT. This encodes CSARGRDRRPTDTQYF.

Notes on this clonotype: A much larger clone sits a single nucleotide away, making a read error possible. This chain uses TRBV6-4 with TRBJ2-3; tentatively, D is TRBD1 (6 bases). The germline V gene has CDR1 MRHNA and CDR2 SNTAGT. V shed 6 bases and J shed 2 bases, with 15 bases lying between them. The CDR3 has 15 amino acids. In DNA, the CDR3 is TGTGCCAGCAGCGTTGGACAGAGTATCACAGATACGCAGTATTTT. It is translated as CASSVGQSITDTQYF.

This clonotype was seen a few times. The chain couples TRBV4-1 to TRBJ2-2, with 8 bases aligning to TRBD2. CDR3 length: 18 amino acids. Germline CDR1 MGHRA, CDR2 YSYEKL. Trimming cost V 3 bases and J 5 bases; bases outside gene matches: 14. The CDR3 reads CASSQGIWSGSDTGELFF. CDR3 in DNA: TGCGCCAGCAGCCAGGGAATCTGGAGCGGGAGTGATACCGGGGAGCTGTTTTTT.

This clonotype has more than one count but fewer than ten. The junction departs from the called germline gene at one end, perhaps through a read error. The V call is TRBV6-2 or TRBV6-3, the J call TRBJ1-5; perhaps TRBD1 as D (5 bases). The CDR3 loop spans 15 amino acids. Germline-derived CDR1 and CDR2 are MNHEY and SVGEGT. The CDR3 nucleotides are TGTGCCGGCAGCCCTGCAGGGCTTACCTCCCAGCCCCAGCATTTT. It specifies CAGSPAGLTSQPQHF.

This clonotype was seen many times. The chain has TRBV11-2 and TRBJ2-3; D gene ambiguous. CDR1 is SGHAT and CDR2 is FQNNGV in the germline V gene. The CDR3 is 12 amino acids. V was shortened by 5 bases and J by 4 bases, with 7 bases between the two germline ends. CDR3 in amino acids: CASSPLADTQYF. The DNA for the CDR3 is TGTGCCAGCAGCCCTCTTGCAGATACGCAGTATTTT.

This clonotype has at least ten counts. V and J are TRBV7-6 and TRBJ1-5; TRBD1 matches at 7 bases. CDR1 and CDR2 from the germline V gene are SGHVS and FNYEAQ. The ends lost 3 bases at V and 4 bases at J; junction bases unmatched: 9. This CDR3 is 16 amino acids long. CDR3 sequence: CASSFSTGARNQPQHF. The CDR3 DNA reads as TGTGCCAGCAGCTTTTCTACAGGGGCCCGAAATCAGCCCCAGCATTTT.

About this clonotype: With a much larger clone just one base away, this may be a read error. CDR3 nucleotides: TGCAGTGCAAGGACTAGCGGGAGATCAGATACGCAGTATTTT. Protein product: CSARTSGRSDTQYF. The V gene is TRBV20-1, the J gene TRBJ2-3; 13 bases match TRBD2. After removal of 6 bases from V and 4 bases from J, the junction contained 4 bases not matched to a gene. CDR1 is DFQATT, CDR2 SNEGSKA, per germline (reference sequence). The CDR3 totals 14 residues.

Ten or more counts support this clonotype. This chain uses TRBV24-1 with TRBJ2-3, with D hard to call. CDR3 size: 13 residues. Germline CDR1 KGHDR, CDR2 SFDVKD. The ends were cut back, 6 bases at V and 1 base at J, with 7 bases in the middle. CDR3 nucleotide sequence: TGTGCCACCAGTACCCGGGGCACAGATACGCAGTATTTT. It translates to CATSTRGTDTQYF.

The table lists this clonotype with many counts. V usage is TRBV27 and J usage is TRBJ1-1; no reliable D call. This CDR3 comprises 13 residues. The germline CDR1 and CDR2 sequences are MNHEY and SMNVEV (reference sequence). Trimming stripped 3 bases from V and 6 bases from J, with 11 bases between. In DNA, the CDR3 is TGTGCCAGCAGTTTCAACGGAGGAGCTGAAGCTTTCTTT. Translating it yields CASSFNGGAEAFF.

This clonotype came up a few times. The chain joins TRBV5-1 to TRBJ1-5; possible D gene TRBD1, 6 bases. Trimming stripped 5 bases from V and 0 bases from J, with 9 bases between. CDR1 SGHRS and CDR2 YFSETQ come from the germline V gene. The CDR3 consists of 14 residues. The CDR3 coding sequence is TGCGCCAGCAGTGCAGGGGATAGCAATCAGCCCCAGCATTTT. Encoded protein: CASSAGDSNQPQHF.

About this clonotype itself: A much larger clone sits a single nucleotide away, making a read error possible. The CDR3 reads CASSGTGGDTEAFF. The CDR3 region has the DNA TGTGCCAGCAGTGGGACAGGGGGCGACACTGAAGCTTTCTTT. The rearrangement joins TRBV2 to TRBJ1-1; TRBD1 matches 11 bases. The CDR3 length is 14 residues. Germline CDR1 and CDR2: SNHLY and FYNNEI. Trimming cost V 4 bases and J 3 bases; bases outside gene matches: 1.

The chain is built from TRBV27 and TRBJ1-2, with a tentative D call TRBD1 (5 bases). The V end was cut by 5 bases, the J end by 3 bases, with 19 bases between. This CDR3 has 16 residues. Germline assignment: CDR1 MNHEY and CDR2 SMNVEV (reference sequence). In DNA, the CDR3 is TGTGCCAGCAGTACTGGGGGTCGGGGAAAAGACTATGGCTACACCTTC. This gives the protein CASSTGGRGKDYGYTF.

This clonotype was detected ten times or more. The V and J genes are TRBV7-9 and TRBJ2-5; tentatively, D is TRBD1 (6 bases). The CDR3 spans 13 residues. Germline assignment: CDR1 SEHNR and CDR2 FQNEAQ (reference sequence). V lost 5 bases to trimming and J lost 2 bases, with 9 bases between them. CDR3 residues: CASSRQEQETQYF. The CDR3, as DNA: TGTGCCAGCAGCCGACAGGAGCAAGAGACCCAGTACTTC.

This clonotype was seen a handful of times. The chain couples TRBV27 to TRBJ2-1; 9 nucleotides match TRBD2. The CDR3 is made up of 12 amino acids. Unmatched junction bases numbered 2, after V lost 9 bases and J lost 5 bases. CDR1 and CDR2 from the germline V gene are MNHEY and SMNVEV (reference sequence). The CDR3 protein is CASSGSHNEQFF. CDR3 nucleotides: TGTGCCAGTAGCGGGAGCCACAATGAGCAGTTCTTC.

The CDR3 reads CAVGGPPTQYF. CDR3 bases: TGTGCCGTTGGGGGCCCTCCTACGCAGTATTTT. The J gene is TRBJ2-3, the V gene TRBV28, with D maybe TRBD1 (6 bases). From germline, CDR1 is MDHEN and CDR2 SYDVKM. CDR3 length: 11 residues. Trimming removed 11 bases at V and 8 bases at J, with 14 bases between.

About this clonotype itself: A much larger clone differs from this one at a single base, so this may be a read error. Given the absence of the conserved phenylalanine or tryptophan at the CDR3 end, a read error is likely. This chain uses TRBV28 with TRBJ2-5; 9 bases fit TRBD1. Germline V gives CDR1 MDHEN, CDR2 SYDVKM. J lost 7 bases, V lost 5 bases, and 11 bases had no gene match. CDR3 length: 15 residues. CDR3 sequence: CASSPSGTGFATQYS. The CDR3 DNA sequence: TGTGCCAGCAGTCCTTCCGGGACAGGGTTCGCGACCCAGTACTCC.

Note on this clonotype: With a much larger clone just one base away, this may be a read error. The chain uses TRBV20-1 and TRBJ2-3; 8 bases are a match to TRBD2. With V trimmed by 3 bases and J by 8 bases, 13 bases remained unmatched. In germline, CDR1 is DFQATT, CDR2 SNEGSKA (reference sequence). The CDR3 runs to 15 residues. CDR3 loop: CSASAQAGVLSTQYF. The CDR3 DNA sequence: TGCAGTGCTAGCGCACAAGCGGGAGTCTTGAGTACGCAGTATTTT.

This clonotype has more than one count but fewer than ten. A much larger clone lies one base from this, so it may be a read error. V usage is TRBV7-8 and J usage is TRBJ1-5; 7 bases line up with TRBD1. Looked up from germline, CDR1 is SGHVS and CDR2 is FQNEAQ. CDR3 size: 15 residues. For the CDR3, the DNA is TGTGCCAGCAGCGCAAGACAGGGACCTAATCTGCCCCAGCATTTT. Translation gives CASSARQGPNLPQHF.

V usage is TRBV9 and J usage is TRBJ2-3; the D gene is possibly TRBD2 (5 bases). Germline CDR1 is SGDLS and CDR2 is YYNGEE. The CDR3 spans 12 residues. V was cut by 3 bases and J by 8 bases, with 10 bases left in between. The CDR3 sequence is CASSGSAGTQYF. CDR3 nucleotide sequence: TGTGCCAGCAGCGGGTCGGCGGGTACGCAGTATTTT.

For this clonotype: Just one base apart from a much larger clone, this may be a read error. The chain carries TRBV7-9 and TRBJ2-2; TRBD2 agrees at 10 bases. The V gene's germline CDR1 is SEHNR and CDR2 FQNEAQ (reference sequence). The CDR3 extends over 15 amino acids. The CDR3 region is CASSLTSGDTGELYF. The CDR3 nucleotides read TGTGCCAGCAGCTTAACTAGCGGGGATACCGGGGAGCTGTATTTT.

The CDR3 coding sequence is TGTGCCAGTAGTATCTGGATGTTAGCGGTCGGTGAGCAGTTCTTC. Amino acid sequence: CASSIWMLAVGEQFF. This chain uses TRBV19 with TRBJ2-1; weak D call: TRBD2 (6 bases). The CDR3 is made up of 15 amino acids. Germline loops: CDR1 LNHDA, CDR2 SQIVND (reference sequence). V shed 3 bases and J shed 9 bases, with 18 bases lying between them.

As for this clonotype: A single base separates this from a much larger clone, so it may be a read error. The gene calls are TRBV6-5 and TRBJ2-1; tentatively, D is TRBD1 (5 bases). Germline V CDR1 and CDR2: MNHEY, SVGAGI. Between the trimmed V and J ends, which lost 4 bases and 9 bases, there was a span of 16 bases. This CDR3 is 14 amino acids long. CDR3 loop: CASSSGPMVGEQFF. CDR3 in DNA: TGTGCCAGCAGTTCAGGGCCCATGGTGGGTGAGCAGTTCTTC.

As regards this clonotype: This sequence may be a read error, since a much larger clone differs from it by one base. The chain uses TRBV7-8 and TRBJ2-7, with 11 bases identical to TRBD2. The CDR3 extends over 15 amino acids. Germline CDR1 and CDR2: SGHVS and FQNEAQ. The CDR3: CASSHGTSGADKQNF. CDR3 bases: TGTGCCAGCAGCCACGGGACTAGCGGCGCTGACAAGCAGAACTTC.

The rearrangement joins TRBV12-3 or TRBV12-4 to TRBJ2-1; D remains ambiguous. The CDR3 is made up of 12 amino acids. Trimming removed 7 bases from V and 1 base from J, with 5 bases in between. CDR3 amino acids: CASKGSYNEQFF. In nucleotides, the CDR3 is TGTGCCAGCAAAGGGTCCTACAATGAGCAGTTCTTC.

Turning to this clonotype: This clone may be a read error of a much larger clone one base away. The chain links TRBV5-3 to TRBJ1-1, with a possible D match to TRBD1 (5 bases). TRBV5-3 counts as an open reading frame of uncertain function. The CDR3 has 12 residues. This CDR3 is CASSHRNTEAIF. CDR3 nucleotide sequence: TGTGCCAGCAGCCACAGGAACACTGAAGCTATCTTT.

V usage is TRBV4-1 and J usage is TRBJ2-5, with D possibly called TRBD1 or TRBD2 (7 bases each). V lost 4 bases and J 4 bases, leaving 10 bases between the germline ends. This CDR3 comprises 13 residues. Germline loops: CDR1 MGHRA, CDR2 YSYEKL. For the CDR3, the DNA is TGCGCCAGCAGCCCCAGGGGGGGAGAGACCCAGTACTTC. This translates into CASSPRGGETQYF.

On this clonotype: A junction boundary mismatches the germline segment, possibly from a read error. The chain joins TRBV9 to TRBJ1-2; D is uncertain. The CDR3 loop spans 13 amino acids. The germline V gene encodes CDR1 SGDLS and CDR2 YYNGEE. CDR3 sequence (DNA): TGTGCCAGCAATTCAGTCGATAACAATGGCTACACCTTC. It encodes CASNSVDNNGYTF.